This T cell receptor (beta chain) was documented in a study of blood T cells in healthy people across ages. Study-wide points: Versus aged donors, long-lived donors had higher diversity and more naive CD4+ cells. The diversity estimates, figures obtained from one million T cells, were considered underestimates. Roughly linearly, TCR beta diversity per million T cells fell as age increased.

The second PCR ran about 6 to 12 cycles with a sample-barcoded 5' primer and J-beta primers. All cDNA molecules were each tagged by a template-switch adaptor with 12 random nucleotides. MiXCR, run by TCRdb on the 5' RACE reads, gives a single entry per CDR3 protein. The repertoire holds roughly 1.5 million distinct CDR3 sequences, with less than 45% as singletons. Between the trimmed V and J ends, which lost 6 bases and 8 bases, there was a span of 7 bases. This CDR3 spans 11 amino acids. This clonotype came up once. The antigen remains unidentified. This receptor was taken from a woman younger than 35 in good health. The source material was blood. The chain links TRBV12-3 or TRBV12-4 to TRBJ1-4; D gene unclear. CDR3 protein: CASRYSEKLFF. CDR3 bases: TGTGCCAGCAGATACAGCGAAAAACTGTTTTTT.